Reported below is one T cell receptor beta chain. The CDR3 length is 15 residues. The V gene end was trimmed by 6 bases and the J gene end by 0 bases; junction bases not matched to a gene: 7. Germline-derived CDR1 and CDR2 are MNHNS and SASEGT. MiXCR re-clonotyped the PCR reads for TCRdb. The sample contains under 20,000 clones, 25% to 30% of which appear only once. This record comes from a study of metastatic and nonmetastatic thyroid tumors. Across the study: Across peripheral blood and tumor or nodule tissue samples taken from malignant and benign thyroid patients, the repertoires were compared with one another.

Thyroid surgery had not been preceded by any treatment in any patient. The chain recombines TRBV6-1 with TRBJ2-7; 8 nucleotides line up with TRBD1. The material sequenced was tumor tissue. This receptor was identified in a female donor with papillary thyroid cancer or a benign thyroid nodule (not recorded which). Some clones in this sample may be carry-over from other donors' samples. CDR3 in amino acids: CASRATGTGSYEQYF. In DNA, the CDR3 is TGTGCCAGCAGGGCGACCGGGACAGGCTCCTACGAGCAGTACTTC.